The sequence of this T cell receptor beta chain was determined in a study of cytomegalovirus exposure and HLA in healthy donors. Points from the study as a whole: TCR beta V segments were, for the most part, productive about 87% or about 30% of the time in an earlier analysis. Rare TCR sequences predominated, though certain public TCRs were found in many donors. A later examination showed that TCR association rates differed by HLA locus, with DRB1 most and HLA-C fewest.

A multiplex PCR was run with 60 Vbeta primers and 13 Jbeta primers. This table comes from immunoSEQ multiplex PCR, and its TCRdb copy is limited to in-frame clones, with some not included. The table shows some 120,000 clones, with 60% to 75% occurring only once. CDR1 and CDR2 (germline): KGHSH, LQKENI. The CDR3 has 16 residues. The V gene end was trimmed by 1 base and the J gene end by 0 bases; junction bases not matched to a gene: 2. For this clone: Its antigen is unknown.

This TCR came from a woman aged 50 to 60 in good health and CMV-seropositive. Specimen: PBMCs. The chain has TRBV18 and TRBJ1-4, with TRBD1 matching 7 bases. The CDR3 is CASSPRQGATNEKLFF. CDR3 coding DNA: TGTGCCAGCTCACCACGGCAGGGGGCAACTAATGAAAAACTGTTTTTT.